Listed below are T cell receptor beta chains from one sample, sequenced in a study of blood T cell repertoires in COVID-19. Profiling relied on immunoSEQ multiplex PCR, and the TCRdb table lists in-frame clones only, not all of them. The table shows about 98,000 clones, with 70% to 90% occurring only once. The specimen sequenced was peripheral blood. The receptors originated from a man aged 60 to 75 with acute or convalescent COVID-19. The CDR3 runs from the conserved cysteine through the conserved F or W. The order of the fields is V gene, J gene, CDR3 protein.

TRBV27	TRBJ2-7	CASRNAGSLEEQYF
TRBV7-8	TRBJ1-1	CASSREDRGDEAFF
TRBV9	TRBJ1-1	CASSVGSTGGLTEAFF
TRBV18	TRBJ1-1	CASSPSDRHMNTEAFF
TRBV28	TRBJ2-1	CASTLFRGSYNEQFF
TRBV6-5	TRBJ2-1	CASSSGTGRAYNEQFF
TRBV11-2	TRBJ1-1	CASSPGTGGVSAFF
TRBV2	TRBJ1-5	CASSGGQWDGNQPQHF
TRBV27	TRBJ1-2	CASSSRTGWGYGYTF
TRBV30	TRBJ1-5	CAWSAPGQSNQPQHF